This entry lists 17 T cell receptor beta chains sequenced from one sample in a study of blood T cell repertoires in COVID-19. Data came from immunoSEQ multiplex PCR; TCRdb stores just in-frame clones and leaves some out. The sample lists some 38,000 clones, approximately 90% seen once, with roughly 19% in the top ten. The sequencing input was peripheral blood. The receptors originated from a man aged 70-80 years with acute or convalescent COVID-19.

This chain uses TRBV5-4 with TRBJ2-7, with 12 bases fitting TRBD2. Germline CDR1 SGHNT, CDR2 YYREEE (reference sequence). The CDR3 spans 14 residues. Trimming cost V 5 bases and J 3 bases; bases outside gene matches: 3. The CDR3 nucleotides are TGTGCCAGCAGTATGACTAGCGGGAGCTACGAGCAGTACTTC. Residues: CASSMTSGSYEQYF.

The gene calls are TRBV28 and TRBJ2-4; tentative D call: TRBD2 (6 bases). Germline V CDR1 and CDR2: MDHEN, SYDVKM. The CDR3 covers 15 residues. V was cut by 5 bases and J by 3 bases, with 14 bases left in between. CDR3 in DNA: TGTGCCAGCAGTGGCACTCCTAGCGACAAAAACATTCAGTACTTC. This encodes CASSGTPSDKNIQYF.

The chain employs TRBV10-3 and TRBJ1-5; 10 bases are a match to TRBD1. Germline V gene sequence: CDR1 ENHRY, CDR2 SYGVKD. The V segment lost 3 bases and the J segment 7 bases; nucleotides outside the gene matches: 12. The CDR3 covers 17 residues. The CDR3 DNA reads TGTGCCATCAGTGATGAACCGGGACAGGGGTTTCGACAGCCCCAGCATTTT. The encoded protein is CAISDEPGQGFRQPQHF.

The J gene is TRBJ1-1, the V gene TRBV6-5; possible D gene TRBD1, 5 bases. Germline CDR1 MNHEY, CDR2 SVGAGI. V lost 6 bases and J lost 0, with 14 bases in between. The CDR3 is 15 residues long. The CDR3 region is CASSGGGIMNTEAFF. DNA of the CDR3: TGTGCCAGCAGCGGGGGAGGGATCATGAACACTGAAGCTTTCTTT.

This chain joins TRBV7-2 and TRBJ2-7, with no clear D. The germline V gene encodes CDR1 SGHTA and CDR2 FQGNSA. The CDR3 has 13 amino acids. The germline V and J ends were trimmed by 2 bases and 9 bases, with 14 bases remaining between them. The CDR3 is CASSLNSNPGQYF. Here the CDR3 DNA reads TGTGCCAGCAGCTTAAATTCAAACCCGGGGCAGTACTTC.

The genes are TRBV5-1 and TRBJ1-1; D gene uncertain. Germline CDR1 and CDR2: SGHRS and YFSETQ. This CDR3 has 13 amino acids. The V gene lost 4 bases and the J gene lost 0 bases, with 7 bases spanning the gap. In nucleotides, the CDR3 is TGCGCCAGCAGCGTCGAGGTGAACACTGAAGCTTTCTTT. Its protein is CASSVEVNTEAFF.

This clone appeared once. The genes are TRBV3-1 (or the pseudogene TRBV3-2) and TRBJ1-1, with TRBD1 as a possible D gene (5 bases). The ends were cut back, 4 bases at V and 3 bases at J, with 12 bases in the middle. The germline V gene encodes CDR1 LGHDT and CDR2 YNNKEL (reference sequence). CDR3 length: 14 residues. In nucleotides, the CDR3 is TGTGCCAGCAGCCGAGCAGGGCTGGACACTGAAGCTTTCTTT. Its translation is CASSRAGLDTEAFF.

A few counts support this clone. This chain uses TRBV6-2 or TRBV6-3 with TRBJ1-5; 8 bases fit TRBD1. There are 14 residues in the CDR3. V lost 5 bases and J lost 7; bases outside the gene matches: 7. CDR1 is MNHEY and CDR2 is SVGEGT in the germline V gene. The CDR3 bases are TGTGCCAGCAGTCCAGGACAGGGAATCCAGCCCCAGCATTTT. Protein sequence: CASSPGQGIQPQHF.

The gene calls are TRBV4-3 and TRBJ1-4, with D perhaps TRBD1 (6 bases). CDR1 and CDR2 (germline): LGHNA, YSLEER. There are 15 residues in the CDR3. Deletions cut 1 base from V and 8 bases from J, with 14 bases between. Here the CDR3 reads CASSQAGQPREKLFF. The DNA for the CDR3 is TGCGCCAGCAGCCAAGCAGGACAGCCTAGGGAAAAACTGTTTTTT.

The chain employs TRBV5-1 and TRBJ2-4, with 8 bases identical to TRBD1. The J segment lost 4 bases and the V segment lost 2 bases, leaving 5 bases of the junction unmatched. Looked up from germline, CDR1 is SGHRS and CDR2 is YFSETQ. This CDR3 spans 15 amino acids. The CDR3 spells CASSFIGTGKNIQYF. DNA for the CDR3: TGCGCCAGCAGCTTTATCGGGACAGGTAAAAACATTCAGTACTTC. Combining the CDR3 with reference TRBV5-1 and TRBJ2-4 gives the whole variable domain KAGVTQTPRYLIKTRGQQVTLSCSPISGHRSVSWYQQTPGQGLQFLFEYFSETQRNKGNFPGRFSGRQFSNSRSEMNVSTLELGDSALYLCASSFIGTGKNIQYFGAGTRLSVL.

The chain joins TRBV18 to TRBJ1-2; D possibly corresponds to TRBD1 (6 bases). The CDR3 runs 14 residues. The V gene lost 4 bases and the J gene lost 6 bases, with 15 bases spanning the gap. Per the germline V gene, CDR1 is KGHSH and CDR2 is LQKENI. DNA of the CDR3: TGTGCCAGCTCACGGGTACAGGGTACCAATGGCTACACCTTC. It yields the protein CASSRVQGTNGYTF.

The V and J genes are TRBV7-2 and TRBJ2-5; D might be TRBD1 (5 bases). The CDR3 is 14 residues long. CDR1 and CDR2 from the germline V gene are SGHTA and FQGNSA. Trimming left V 4 bases short and J 5 bases short, with 14 bases between. The CDR3 DNA reads as TGTGCCAGCAGCTCAGTCAGGGATGGGGAGACCCAGTACTTC. Translated: CASSSVRDGETQYF. The whole variable domain, filled in from reference TRBV7-2 and TRBJ2-5, reads GAGVSQSPSNKVTEKGKDVELRCDPISGHTALYWYRQSLGQGLEFLIYFQGNSAPDKSGLPSDRFSAERTGGSVSTLTIQRTQQEDSAVYLCASSSVRDGETQYFGPGTRLLVL.

In this sample, this clone turned up a few times. The rearrangement links TRBV9 to TRBJ1-1; TRBD1 agrees at 8 bases. Germline V CDR1 and CDR2: SGDLS, YYNGEE. This CDR3 is built from 16 residues. J lost 0 bases, V lost 4 bases, and 8 bases had no gene match. CDR3 amino acids: CASSPAQGAVNTEAFF. The CDR3 bases are TGTGCCAGCAGCCCAGCGCAGGGGGCGGTGAACACTGAAGCTTTCTTT.

The gene calls are TRBV5-4 and TRBJ2-7; 8 bases agree with TRBD1. CDR3 length: 16 amino acids. V trimming: 4 bases; J trimming: 2 bases; junction bases outside the gene matches: 11. Germline CDR1 is SGHNT and CDR2 is YYREEE (reference sequence). CDR3 nucleotides: TGTGCCAGCAGCCCCCTAGGACAGGGAGGTGCCTACGAGCAGTACTTC. Protein product: CASSPLGQGGAYEQYF.

The CDR3 loop is CASSQAGTGAVRQYF. In nucleotides, the CDR3 is TGTGCCAGCAGCCAGGCCGGGACAGGGGCCGTTCGGCAGTACTTC. The chain combines TRBV4-2 with TRBJ2-7; 10 positions match TRBD1. Germline-derived CDR1 and CDR2 are LGHNA and YNFKEQ. The CDR3 has 15 residues. Unmatched junction bases numbered 11, after V lost 3 bases and J lost 9 bases.

The CDR3 sequence: CASSLVGTSTDTQYF. In DNA form, the CDR3 reads TGTGCCAGCAGCTTGGTCGGGACTAGCACAGATACGCAGTATTTT. This chain connects TRBV5-4 to TRBJ2-3; D is possibly TRBD2 (6 bases). Germline-derived CDR1 and CDR2 are SGHNT and YYREEE (reference sequence). The CDR3 is 15 amino acids. The V end was cut by 0 bases, the J end by 0 bases, with 8 bases between.

The chain carries TRBV29-1 and TRBJ1-6, with D perhaps matching TRBD1 (6 bases). CDR3 length: 13 amino acids. CDR1 is SQVTM, CDR2 ANQGSEA, per germline. Trimming removed 4 bases from V and 7 bases from J, with 11 bases in between. In DNA, the CDR3 is TGCAGCGTTGGCACAGGGACGAATTCACCCCTCCACTTT. It is translated as CSVGTGTNSPLHF.